This T cell receptor beta chain was recovered during a study of blood T cell repertoires in COVID-19. Overall study: Sources were T cells, B-cell-depleted T cells, or PBMCs; the material itself was cDNA or gDNA.

Authors' methods: The assay estimated nucleated cells by amplifying reference gene primers. TCRdb keeps only in-frame clones here, not all; method: immunoSEQ multiplex PCR. V, J and clone size derive from that table, while D and trimming were established from the DNA sequence. Of 200,000 or so clones in the sample, 88% are singletons; the top ten hold 2.1%. Deletions cut 7 bases from V and 0 bases from J, with 15 bases between. This CDR3 region has 15 residues. Germline V gene sequence: CDR1 SGHVS, CDR2 FQNEAQ. The sequence came from a man aged 65 to 85 with active or convalescent COVID-19. Sequences were obtained from peripheral blood. The chain carries TRBV7-8 and TRBJ1-1; D not certain. The CDR3: CASNSAELMNTEAFF. The CDR3 nucleotides are TGTGCCAGCAACTCGGCGGAGTTAATGAACACTGAAGCTTTCTTT.